Below, 8 T cell receptor beta chains from the same sample are listed, as sequenced in a study of blood T cell repertoires in COVID-19. The repertoire was sequenced with immunoSEQ multiplex PCR; TCRdb's copy has only in-frame clones and lacks some. This table has approximately 210,000 clones, more than 75% appearing once. Sequencing was carried out using PBMCs or T cells enriched from blood (not recorded which). These receptors were collected from a man aged 25 to 40 with acute COVID-19.

J is TRBJ2-7 and V is TRBV19, with 13 bases that match TRBD2. The CDR3 is 16 residues long. V lost 5 bases, J lost 12 bases, and 16 bases stayed unmatched. Germline CDR1 is LNHDA and CDR2 is SQIVND (reference sequence). Here the CDR3 reads CASSLHRLAGGNLRYF. The CDR3 bases are TGTGCCAGTAGTCTCCATCGACTAGCGGGGGGAAACTTAAGGTACTTC.

The chain joins TRBV6-5 to TRBJ2-5; TRBD1 matches 7 bases. The V gene end was trimmed by 4 bases and the J gene end by 5 bases; junction bases not matched to a gene: 13. Germline V CDR1 and CDR2: MNHEY, SVGAGI. The CDR3 length is 16 residues. CDR3 coding DNA: TGTGCCAGCAGTTTCCTAGGAACAGGGGCGGAGGAGACCCAGTACTTC. It is translated as CASSFLGTGAEETQYF.

In its sample, this clone was seen once. The rearrangement links TRBV2 to TRBJ1-1; D uncertain. The CDR3 sequence is 13 residues long. CDR1 and CDR2 from the germline V gene are SNHLY and FYNNEI. The V gene lost 6 bases and the J gene lost 3 bases, with 11 bases spanning the gap. The CDR3: CASSLSQDTEAFF. CDR3 bases: TGTGCCAGCAGCCTCAGCCAGGACACTGAAGCTTTCTTT.

The genes are TRBV12-3 or TRBV12-4 and TRBJ1-3, with D unresolved. The CDR3 spans 12 residues. V was shortened by 6 bases and J by 4 bases, with 7 bases between the two germline ends. CDR3 sequence reads: CASSTPGNTIYF. The CDR3 bases are TGTGCCAGCAGCACACCGGGAAACACCATATATTTT.

DNA of the CDR3: TGTGCCAGCAGCTTAGGCCCGGGCGGGGGCAGTGGCTACACCTTC. It translates to CASSLGPGGGSGYTF. The chain couples TRBV11-2 to TRBJ1-2; a weak D match, TRBD1 (6 bases). The CDR3 covers 15 residues. The germline gives CDR1 SGHAT, CDR2 FQNNGV. V was pared by 1 base and J by 7 bases, with 16 bases between.

This clone was counted between two and nine times. This sequence joins TRBV27 and TRBJ1-4; D call uncertain. V was shortened by 5 bases and J by 0 bases, with 4 bases between the two germline ends. The germline V gene encodes CDR1 MNHEY and CDR2 SMNVEV (reference sequence). CDR3 size: 13 residues. The CDR3 sequence: CASSPSTNEKLFF. CDR3 sequence (DNA): TGTGCCAGCAGTCCGTCAACTAATGAAAAACTGTTTTTT.

This chain's CDR3 is CASSTVPIGKLFF. In nucleotides, the CDR3 is TGTGCCAGTAGCACGGTACCGATCGGGAAACTGTTTTTT. The J gene is TRBJ1-4, the V gene TRBV19, with D unclear. CDR3 length: 13 residues. The V end was cut by 6 bases, the J end by 11 bases, with 16 bases between. From germline, CDR1 is LNHDA and CDR2 SQIVND (reference sequence).

This chain uses TRBV4-1 with TRBJ2-1; D remains unclear. V lost 5 bases and J 10 bases, leaving 12 bases between the germline ends. The CDR3 covers 12 residues. Germline assignment: CDR1 MGHRA and CDR2 YSYEKL. The CDR3 bases are TGCGCCAGCAGCTTCATAGGCGGAGAGCAGTTCTTC. Protein: CASSFIGGEQFF.